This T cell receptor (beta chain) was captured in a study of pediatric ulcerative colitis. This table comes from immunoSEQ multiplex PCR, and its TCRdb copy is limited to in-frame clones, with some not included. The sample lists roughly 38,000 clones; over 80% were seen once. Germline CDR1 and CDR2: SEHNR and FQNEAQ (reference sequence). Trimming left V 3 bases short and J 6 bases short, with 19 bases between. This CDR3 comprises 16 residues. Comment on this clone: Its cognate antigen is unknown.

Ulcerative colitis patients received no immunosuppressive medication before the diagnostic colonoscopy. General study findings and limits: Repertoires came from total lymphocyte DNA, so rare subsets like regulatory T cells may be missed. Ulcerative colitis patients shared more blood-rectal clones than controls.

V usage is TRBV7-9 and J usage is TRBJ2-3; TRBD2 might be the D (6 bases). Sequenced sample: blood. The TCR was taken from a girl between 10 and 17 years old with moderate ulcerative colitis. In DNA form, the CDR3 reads TGTGCCAGCAGCTTGACACAGTGGGGAGGATTCGATACGCAGTATTTT. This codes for CASSLTQWGGFDTQYF. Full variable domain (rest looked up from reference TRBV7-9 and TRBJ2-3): DTGVSQNPRHKITKRGQNVTFRCDPISEHNRLYWYRQTLGQGPEFLTYFQNEAQLEKSRLLSDRFSAERPKGSFSTLEIQRTEQGDSAMYLCASSLTQWGGFDTQYFGPGTRLTVL.